Following are 6 T cell receptor beta chains from one sample sequenced in a study of cytomegalovirus exposure and HLA in healthy donors. Both 60 Vbeta primers and 13 Jbeta primers went into the PCR. Data came from immunoSEQ multiplex PCR; TCRdb stores just in-frame clones and leaves some out. The sample lists 200,000 to 250,000 clones, over 80% occurring once. The sequenced sample consisted of PBMCs. The receptor set was obtained from a woman in her fifties or sixties in good health and CMV-seropositive.

This chain connects TRBV7-9 to TRBJ2-3, with D tentatively TRBD1 (6 bases). The CDR3 sequence is 16 residues long. Germline V gives CDR1 SEHNR, CDR2 FQNEAQ (reference sequence). Trimming left V 2 bases short and J 2 bases short, with 14 bases between. In DNA, the CDR3 is TGTGCCAGCAGCTTACAGCAGGGGTATAACACAGATACGCAGTATTTT. Translation gives CASSLQQGYNTDTQYF.

The rearrangement joins TRBV7-4 to TRBJ1-1, with 10 nucleotides matching TRBD1. Germline CDR1 is SGHVT and CDR2 is SQSDAQ. Trimming removed 6 bases from V and 7 bases from J; junction bases left unmatched: 8. The CDR3 extends over 14 amino acids. CDR3: CASRTDRGTDEAFF. CDR3 coding DNA: TGTGCCAGCAGGACGGACAGGGGGACCGATGAAGCTTTCTTT.

CDR3 in DNA: TGCGCCAGCAGCAAGACTAGCGGGGGGGTTGAGACCCAGTACTTC. It yields the protein CASSKTSGGVETQYF. The V and J genes are TRBV5-1 and TRBJ2-5; 14 bases match TRBD2. V shed 4 bases, J shed 5 bases, and the junction held 4 bases outside the gene matches. CDR1 is SGHRS, CDR2 YFSETQ, per germline. The CDR3 has 15 amino acids. The variable domain in full, with the rest retrieved from reference TRBV5-1 and TRBJ2-5, is KAGVTQTPRYLIKTRGQQVTLSCSPISGHRSVSWYQQTPGQGLQFLFEYFSETQRNKGNFPGRFSGRQFSNSRSEMNVSTLELGDSALYLCASSKTSGGVETQYFGPGTRLLVL.

The chain links TRBV7-6 to TRBJ1-3; D ambiguous. The V gene lost 1 base and the J gene lost 2 bases, with 6 bases spanning the gap. Germline loops: CDR1 SGHVS, CDR2 FNYEAQ. The CDR3 length is 14 residues. Written as DNA, the CDR3 is TGTGCCAGCAGCTTAGGAGGGCCTGGAAACACCATATATTTT. This codes for CASSLGGPGNTIYF.

In its sample, this clone was seen once. In the same sample, other DNA sequences code for this CDR3. The chain couples TRBV6-5 to TRBJ1-4; possibly TRBD1 for D (5 bases). This CDR3 is 14 amino acids long. The ends were cut back, 6 bases at V and 0 bases at J, with 8 bases in the middle. The germline CDR1 and CDR2 sequences are MNHEY and SVGAGI. CDR3 amino acids: CASSRGATNEKLFF. CDR3 in DNA: TGTGCCAGCAGCCGGGGGGCAACTAATGAAAAACTGTTTTTT.

The J gene is TRBJ1-1, the V gene TRBV9, with a possible D match to TRBD1 (6 bases). Germline-derived CDR1 and CDR2 are SGDLS and YYNGEE. This CDR3 contains 15 residues. Trimming stripped 4 bases from V and 0 bases from J, with 13 bases between. CDR3 sequence (DNA): TGTGCCAGCAGCCCCACGACAGGAATGAACACTGAAGCTTTCTTT. Amino acids: CASSPTTGMNTEAFF.